The 30 T cell receptor beta chains below come from one sample, sequenced in a study of blood T cell repertoires in COVID-19. Libraries were prepared by immunoSEQ multiplex PCR; TCRdb keeps only in-frame clonotypes and omits some of them. The data show roughly 230,000 clones, with around 86% seen just once and around 7% held by the top ten. Sequencing was performed on PBMCs or T cells enriched from blood (not recorded which). These receptors originate from a man aged 25-40 years in a cohort exposed to, infected with or recovered from COVID-19 (not recorded which).

This rearrangement joins TRBV7-2 to TRBJ1-2; a weak D match, TRBD1 (5 bases). The CDR3 contains 15 residues. Trimming removed 1 base from V and 7 bases from J, with 16 bases in between. From germline, CDR1 is SGHTA and CDR2 FQGNSA. The CDR3 nucleotides are TGTGCCAGCAGCTTAGTCGGAGTGGGGGGATTTGGCTACACCTTC. Translation: CASSLVGVGGFGYTF.

This clone occurred once. The chain employs TRBV28 and TRBJ2-2; TRBD1 aligns across 7 bases. Germline CDR1 and CDR2: MDHEN and SYDVKM. V lost 5 bases and J lost 4; bases outside the gene matches: 4. The CDR3 is made up of 14 amino acids. The CDR3 loop is CASSQDRRTGELFF. CDR3 nucleotides: TGTGCCAGCAGTCAGGACAGGCGCACCGGGGAGCTGTTTTTT.

V is TRBV7-8 and J is TRBJ2-7, with a possible D match to TRBD2 (5 bases). This CDR3 is built from 15 residues. Germline assignment: CDR1 SGHVS and CDR2 FQNEAQ. The V end lost 5 bases, the J end lost 2 bases, and 16 bases lay between the germline ends. The CDR3 spells CASSPMDWLTYEQYF. The CDR3 DNA sequence: TGTGCCAGCAGCCCGATGGACTGGCTTACCTACGAGCAGTACTTC.

The chain carries TRBV23-1 and TRBJ2-4, with 7 nucleotides matching TRBD1. TRBV23-1 is filed as an ORF, its function uncertain. V dropped 7 bases and J dropped 7; count of bases not matched to a gene: 13. The CDR3 is 15 residues long. CDR3 amino acids: CASNPLRDRGNIQYF. As DNA, the CDR3 is TGCGCCAGCAATCCCCTCCGGGACAGAGGGAACATTCAGTACTTC.

The chain combines TRBV5-8 with TRBJ1-4; a weak D match, TRBD1 (6 bases). Germline-derived CDR1 and CDR2 are SGHTS and YDEGEE. This CDR3 comprises 16 residues. V shed 3 bases and J shed 0 bases, with 12 bases lying between them. Here the CDR3 DNA reads TGTGCCAGCAGCTGGACAGTTGTTGCAACTAATGAAAAACTGTTTTTT. Its translation is CASSWTVVATNEKLFF. Based on the CDR3 plus reference TRBV5-8 and TRBJ1-4, the full variable domain is EAGVTQSPTHLIKTRGQQATLRCSPISGHTSVYWYQQALGLGLQFLLWYDEGEERNRGNFPPRFSGRQFPNYSSELNVNALELEDSALYLCASSWTVVATNEKLFFGSGTQLSVL.

This clone was observed a handful of times. The rearrangement uses TRBV13 and TRBJ1-1, with TRBD1 matching over 12 bases. The CDR3 loop spans 13 amino acids. V shed 4 bases, J shed 11 bases, and the junction held 5 bases outside the gene matches. CDR1 and CDR2 (germline): PRHDT, FYEKMQ (reference sequence). The CDR3 sequence is CASSSGQGAYAFF. The CDR3, as DNA: TGTGCCAGCAGCTCGGGACAGGGGGCATATGCTTTCTTT.

The chain joins TRBV7-9 to TRBJ1-1; a weak D match, TRBD1 (6 bases). The germline gives CDR1 SEHNR, CDR2 FQNEAQ (reference sequence). CDR3 length: 14 amino acids. Trimming pared 2 bases from V and 5 bases from J, leaving 12 bases between. The CDR3 coding sequence is TGTGCCAGCAGCTTACCAGGGAGGGGGACTGAAGCTTTCTTT. The encoded protein is CASSLPGRGTEAFF.

This chain joins TRBV12-3 or TRBV12-4 and TRBJ2-3, with D hard to call. Trimming left V 10 bases short and J 6 bases short, with 11 bases between. This CDR3 has 11 amino acids. The CDR3 region has the DNA TGTGCCACCCTGGTCCGGGATACGCAGTATTTT. Translated: CATLVRDTQYF.

A remark on this clone: One junction end does not reproduce the germline sequence, and a read error may be involved. The DNA for the CDR3 is TGTGCGACCACCCCCTATTCGGATGAGCAGTTCTTC. Its protein product is CATTPYSDEQFF. The chain is built from TRBV24-1 and TRBJ2-1, with D unresolved. CDR1 is KGHDR, CDR2 SFDVKD, per germline. The length of the CDR3 is 12 residues.

CDR3 DNA: TGTGCCAGCAGCTTGGCCGGGACAGGGAGTAGAAATGAGCAGTTCTTC. This gives the protein CASSLAGTGSRNEQFF. The chain joins TRBV5-6 to TRBJ2-1; 9 positions match TRBD1. There are 16 residues in the CDR3. Germline assignment: CDR1 SGHDT and CDR2 YYEEEE. After removal of 0 bases from V and 7 bases from J, the junction contained 8 bases not matched to a gene.

This clone was counted once. The chain employs TRBV6-5 and TRBJ2-7; the match to TRBD2 covers 11 bases. V dropped 6 bases and J dropped 2; count of bases not matched to a gene: 6. Germline V CDR1 and CDR2: MNHEY, SVGAGI. The CDR3 length is 15 residues. This CDR3 is CASSAPSGRTYEQYF. As DNA, the CDR3 is TGTGCCAGCAGCGCACCTAGCGGGAGGACCTACGAGCAGTACTTC.

The chain uses TRBV9 and TRBJ2-1; no definite D call. The V gene's germline CDR1 is SGDLS and CDR2 YYNGEE. The CDR3 sequence is 15 residues long. Deletions cut 0 bases from V and 2 bases from J, with 9 bases between. The CDR3 loop is CASSVAQDPYNEQFF. The CDR3 region has the DNA TGTGCCAGCAGCGTAGCCCAGGATCCCTACAATGAGCAGTTCTTC. The variable domain in full, with the rest retrieved from reference TRBV9 and TRBJ2-1, is DSGVTQTPKHLITATGQRVTLRCSPRSGDLSVYWYQQSLDQGLQFLIQYYNGEERAKGNILERFSAQQFPDLHSELNLSSLELGDSALYFCASSVAQDPYNEQFFGPGTRLTVL.

J is TRBJ1-6 and V is TRBV12-3 or TRBV12-4; 8 nucleotides line up with TRBD1. The CDR3 covers 13 residues. After removal of 6 bases from V and 8 bases from J, the junction contained 3 bases not matched to a gene. The CDR3 loop reads CASRRDRYSPLHF. CDR3 bases: TGTGCCAGCAGAAGGGACAGGTATTCACCCCTCCACTTT.

The chain carries TRBV19 and TRBJ2-4; 7 bases align to TRBD1. With V trimmed by 0 bases and J by 4 bases, 12 bases remained unmatched. In germline, CDR1 is LNHDA, CDR2 SQIVND (reference sequence). The CDR3 has 18 residues. The CDR3 DNA follows: TGTGCCAGTAGTATAGATCTAGCCTCGACAGGGAAGAAAAACATTCAGTACTTC. The encoded protein is CASSIDLASTGKKNIQYF.

The rearrangement uses TRBV29-1 and TRBJ2-1; D unclear. The V end was cut by 7 bases, the J end by 0 bases, with 16 bases between. The CDR3 totals 15 residues. Looked up from germline, CDR1 is SQVTM and CDR2 is ANQGSEA. The CDR3 nucleotides are TGCAGCGCCGGCCTTGTAAGTAGCTCCTACAATGAGCAGTTCTTC. It translates to CSAGLVSSSYNEQFF.

The chain has TRBV18 and TRBJ2-3, with D maybe TRBD2 (5 bases). V lost 4 bases to trimming and J lost 6 bases, with 20 bases between them. The CDR3 spans 16 residues. CDR1 is KGHSH and CDR2 is LQKENI in the germline V gene. CDR3 loop: CASSRIEDREGDTQYF. In DNA form, the CDR3 reads TGTGCCAGCTCACGAATAGAGGACCGGGAAGGGGATACGCAGTATTTT.

The chain combines TRBV27 with TRBJ2-7; a weak D match, TRBD1 (5 bases). The V end was cut by 5 bases, the J end by 4 bases, with 12 bases between. The germline V gene has CDR1 MNHEY and CDR2 SMNVEV (reference sequence). The CDR3 has 13 residues. The CDR3 DNA sequence: TGTGCCAGCAGTCCGGCAGGGATTTACGAGCAGTACTTC. Translated, it gives CASSPAGIYEQYF.

This clone was recorded only once. The V call is TRBV18, the J call TRBJ1-1, with no clear D. Germline V lookup: CDR1 KGHSH, CDR2 LQKENI. The V and J ends lost 3 bases and 1 base respectively, with 9 bases between them. The CDR3 sequence is 14 residues long. The CDR3 sequence is CASSPKTGNTEAFF. CDR3 bases: TGTGCCAGCTCACCGAAGACGGGGAACACTGAAGCTTTCTTT.

The V call is TRBV6-5, the J call TRBJ1-2; D uncertain. The V end lost 5 bases, the J end lost 3 bases, and 10 bases lay between the germline ends. Germline V lookup: CDR1 MNHEY, CDR2 SVGAGI. The CDR3 is made up of 13 amino acids. The CDR3 DNA reads TGTGCCAGCAGTCCGGTGCCCTACTATGGCTACACCTTC. Translated, it gives CASSPVPYYGYTF.

This sequence joins TRBV18 and TRBJ1-5; D is unclear. Trimming cost V 3 bases and J 4 bases, with 7 bases left between them. The CDR3 covers 13 residues. Germline CDR1 and CDR2: KGHSH and LQKENI. The chain's CDR3 is CASSPAVNQPQHF. The CDR3 nucleotides read TGTGCCAGCTCACCTGCAGTAAATCAGCCCCAGCATTTT.

The chain employs TRBV7-6 and TRBJ2-3; 7 nucleotides align to TRBD2. This CDR3 region has 16 residues. The germline CDR1 and CDR2 sequences are SGHVS and FNYEAQ. The J segment lost 4 bases and the V segment lost 5 bases, leaving 12 bases of the junction unmatched. The CDR3 spells CASSPRSREDADTQYF. The CDR3 coding sequence is TGTGCCAGCAGCCCGAGAAGTCGGGAGGACGCAGATACGCAGTATTTT. The variable domain in full, with the rest retrieved from reference TRBV7-6 and TRBJ2-3, is GAGVSQSPRYKVTKRGQDVALRCDPISGHVSLYWYRQALGQGPEFLTYFNYEAQQDKSGLPNDRFSAERPEGSISTLTIQRTEQRDSAMYRCASSPRSREDADTQYFGPGTRLTVL.

Notes on this clone: One end of the junction fails to match germline, which may point to a read error. V and J are TRBV7-7 and TRBJ2-1; 13 bases match TRBD2. CDR3 length equals 19 residues. The germline gives CDR1 SSHAT, CDR2 FNYEAQ (reference sequence). CDR3 DNA: TGTGCTAGCAGCTTAGTAGGAGAACTAGCGGGAGGGCCCTACAATGAGCAGTTCTTC. It codes for CASSLVGELAGGPYNEQFF.

This chain uses TRBV19 with TRBJ1-5, with 10 bases fitting TRBD1. V shed 4 bases, J shed 5 bases, and the junction held 8 bases outside the gene matches. Germline V CDR1 and CDR2: LNHDA, SQIVND (reference sequence). The CDR3 loop spans 16 amino acids. CDR3: CASSTVRQGAYQPQHF. CDR3 bases: TGTGCCAGTAGTACAGTTAGACAGGGGGCCTATCAGCCCCAGCATTTT.

The rearrangement joins TRBV5-6 to TRBJ2-7, with 7 nucleotides matching TRBD1. The junction had 3 bases not matched to a gene; V was cut back by 3 bases and J by 3 bases. The CDR3 consists of 13 residues. Per the germline V gene, CDR1 is SGHDT and CDR2 is YYEEEE. CDR3 nucleotides: TGTGCCAGCAGCTGGGGACAGAACTACGAGCAGTACTTC. Its translation: CASSWGQNYEQYF.

This chain's CDR3 is CASSQISSGRGQETQYF. Written as DNA, the CDR3 is TGTGCCAGCAGTCAAATATCTAGCGGGAGAGGCCAAGAGACCCAGTACTTC. The V and J genes are TRBV27 and TRBJ2-5, with TRBD2 matching 10 bases. The J segment lost 1 base and the V segment lost 5 bases, leaving 10 bases of the junction unmatched. The CDR3 runs 17 residues. CDR1 is MNHEY, CDR2 SMNVEV, per germline (reference sequence).

This clone was seen only a few times. CDR3 nucleotides: TGTGCCAGCAGCCAGGGGAGGGGCCGAGAAAAACTGTTTTTT. It translates to CASSQGRGREKLFF. The chain has TRBV28 and TRBJ1-4; the D gene is possibly TRBD1 (6 bases). The CDR3 is 14 amino acids. Trimming cost V 6 bases and J 8 bases, with 16 bases left between them. CDR1 MDHEN and CDR2 SYDVKM come from the germline V gene.

The V call is TRBV7-3, the J call TRBJ1-5, with D possibly TRBD1 on 6 matching bases. Per germline, CDR1 SGHTA and CDR2 FQGTGA. V lost 3 bases and J 0 bases, leaving 12 bases between the germline ends. The CDR3 is 16 amino acids. DNA of the CDR3: TGTGCCAGCAGCTTCGGACAGACTCTTAGCAATCAGCCCCAGCATTTT. As protein: CASSFGQTLSNQPQHF.

This chain connects TRBV27 to TRBJ2-3; tentative D call: TRBD1 (5 bases). Germline CDR1 is MNHEY and CDR2 is SMNVEV (reference sequence). Between the trimmed V and J ends, which lost 1 base and 3 bases, there was a span of 14 bases. The CDR3 extends over 16 amino acids. This CDR3 is CASSLYRQGRTDTQYF. In DNA, the CDR3 is TGTGCCAGCAGTTTATACCGGCAGGGTAGGACAGATACGCAGTATTTT.

J is TRBJ1-2 and V is TRBV19; 7 nucleotides agree with TRBD1. V lost 9 bases to trimming and J lost 2 bases; unmatched junction nucleotides: 9. CDR1 and CDR2 from the germline V gene are LNHDA and SQIVND (reference sequence). CDR3 size: 14 residues. CDR3 nucleotides: TGTGCCAGCCAGGGACAGACAATCAACTATGGCTACACCTTC. As protein: CASQGQTINYGYTF.

The chain couples TRBV7-8 to TRBJ1-5; perhaps TRBD1 as D (6 bases). Germline assignment: CDR1 SGHVS and CDR2 FQNEAQ. The V gene lost 0 bases and the J gene lost 3 bases, with 21 bases spanning the gap. This CDR3 spans 19 amino acids. In DNA, the CDR3 is TGTGCCAGCAGCTTAGCGTCCATCTTGGGGGCAGCCAACAATCAGCCCCAGCATTTT. Encoded protein: CASSLASILGAANNQPQHF.